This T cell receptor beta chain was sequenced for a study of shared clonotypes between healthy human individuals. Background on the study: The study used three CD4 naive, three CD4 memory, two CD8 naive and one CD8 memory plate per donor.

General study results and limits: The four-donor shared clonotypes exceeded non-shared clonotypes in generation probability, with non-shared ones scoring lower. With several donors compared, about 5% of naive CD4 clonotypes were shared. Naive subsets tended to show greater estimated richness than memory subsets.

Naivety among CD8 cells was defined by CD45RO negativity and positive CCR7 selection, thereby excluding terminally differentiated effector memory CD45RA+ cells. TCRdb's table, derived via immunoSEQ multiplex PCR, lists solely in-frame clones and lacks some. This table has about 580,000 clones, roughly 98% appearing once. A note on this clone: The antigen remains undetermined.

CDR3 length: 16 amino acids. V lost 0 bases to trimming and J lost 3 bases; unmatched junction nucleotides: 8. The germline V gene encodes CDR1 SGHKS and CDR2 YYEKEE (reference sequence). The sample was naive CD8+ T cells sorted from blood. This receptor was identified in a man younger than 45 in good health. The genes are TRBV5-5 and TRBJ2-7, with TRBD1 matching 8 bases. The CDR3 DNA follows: TGTGCCAGCAGCTTGGTTTCCGGACAGGGTTTCTACGAGCAGTACTTC. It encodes CASSLVSGQGFYEQYF.